The 10 T cell receptor beta chains in this list originate from one sample, sequenced in a study of graft-versus-host responses after intestinal transplantation. Measured with immunoSEQ multiplex PCR; TCRdb has only the in-frame clones, and not every one. The sample lists fewer than 85,000 clones; 89% were seen once. Their antigens are not known. The specimen was unstimulated CD8+ T cells sorted from spleen or lymph node cells, collected before intestinal transplant. All receptors derive from a human donor who received an intestinal transplant.

The chain employs TRBV6-5 and TRBJ1-6; D unclear. Germline CDR1 is MNHEY and CDR2 is SVGAGI. V gave up 5 bases and J gave up 10 bases, with 12 bases separating them. CDR3 size: 13 residues. The CDR3 DNA follows: TGTGCCAGCAGTCTAGAGGACTTCTCACCCCTCCACTTT. Its translation is CASSLEDFSPLHF.

CDR3 coding DNA: TGTGCCAGTAGTATGCAGGGGCGCTACGAGCAGTACTTC. It codes for CASSMQGRYEQYF. The chain carries TRBV19 and TRBJ2-7; D might be TRBD1 (6 bases). CDR1 and CDR2 (germline): LNHDA, SQIVND (reference sequence). CDR3 length equals 13 residues. V lost 3 bases to trimming and J lost 3 bases, with 9 bases between them.

The V gene is TRBV25-1, the J gene TRBJ1-1; tentatively, D is TRBD1 (6 bases). The CDR3 loop spans 16 amino acids. Germline V lookup: CDR1 MGHDK, CDR2 SYGVNS. V lost 6 bases and J lost 7, with 24 bases in between. CDR3 sequence reads: CASSGGGGRRISEAFF. The CDR3 bases are TGTGCCAGCAGCGGAGGCGGGGGGCGCAGGATTAGTGAAGCTTTCTTT.

This clone was counted once. The genes are TRBV14 and TRBJ2-7; possibly TRBD1 for D (5 bases). The CDR3 sequence is 14 residues long. Trimming left V 4 bases short and J 4 bases short, with 14 bases between. The germline gives CDR1 SGHDN, CDR2 FVKESK. CDR3 sequence: CASSLERGAYEQYF. For the CDR3, the DNA is TGTGCCAGCAGCCTCGAACGTGGGGCTTACGAGCAGTACTTC.

The chain uses TRBV5-1 and TRBJ1-2; D may be TRBD1 (6 bases). Germline V gives CDR1 SGHRS, CDR2 YFSETQ. Deletions cut 0 bases from V and 4 bases from J, with 7 bases between. The CDR3 is 13 residues long. The CDR3 nucleotides are TGCGCCAGCAGCTTGGACAGGGCCTATGGCTACACCTTC. Its translation: CASSLDRAYGYTF.

The J gene is TRBJ1-1, the V gene TRBV5-1, with 7 nucleotides matching TRBD1. This CDR3 spans 12 amino acids. The ends lost 5 bases at V and 7 bases at J; junction bases unmatched: 5. In germline, CDR1 is SGHRS, CDR2 YFSETQ. The CDR3 DNA sequence: TGCGCCAGCAGTTACGACAGGGTTGAAGCTTTCTTT. Protein sequence: CASSYDRVEAFF.

The chain is built from TRBV2 and TRBJ2-1, with TRBD2 matching 7 bases. Germline V gives CDR1 SNHLY, CDR2 FYNNEI. Trimming removed 4 bases from V and 8 bases from J; junction bases left unmatched: 14. This CDR3 has 16 amino acids. The CDR3, as DNA: TGTGCCAGCAGTGCGGATCCGGGGGGATTTTCAGATGAGCAGTTCTTC. It encodes CASSADPGGFSDEQFF.

The rearrangement joins TRBV6-1 to TRBJ2-3; 7 bases match TRBD2. The CDR3 covers 15 residues. Per germline, CDR1 MNHNS and CDR2 SASEGT. The ends lost 2 bases at V and 1 base at J; junction bases unmatched: 3. The CDR3 sequence: CASSESGIRTDTQYF. CDR3 DNA sequence: TGTGCCAGCAGTGAAAGCGGGATACGCACAGATACGCAGTATTTT.

The rearrangement links TRBV27 to TRBJ2-7; 10 positions agree with TRBD2. The junction had 2 bases not matched to a gene; V was cut back by 4 bases and J by 2 bases. Germline lookup yields CDR1 MNHEY and CDR2 SMNVEV (reference sequence). The CDR3 extends over 14 amino acids. The CDR3: CASSSGLATYEQYF. The CDR3 DNA reads TGTGCCAGCAGTTCGGGACTAGCGACCTACGAGCAGTACTTC.

The V call is TRBV19, the J call TRBJ1-4; D uncertain. CDR1 LNHDA and CDR2 SQIVND come from the germline V gene (reference sequence). Trimming removed 8 bases at V and 11 bases at J, with 12 bases between. The CDR3 spans 11 residues. Here the CDR3 reads CASLGGRKLFF. The CDR3 bases are TGTGCCAGTCTTGGAGGGAGGAAACTGTTTTTT.